This entry describes one T cell receptor beta chain. Its antigen is not yet known. Base quality data are lacking; no much larger clone is found one base away. The sample is drawn from a study of tumor-infiltrating T cells and Merkel cell polyomavirus (dated by TCRdb to 2015 to 2018). With regard to the full study: In Merkel cell carcinoma patients, the study investigated CD8+ T cells specific for the Merkel cell polyomavirus KLL epitope. Disease stage at presentation varied among the patients, and patient follow-up lasted a median of 2.7 years, ranging from 1.1 to 6.0 years. The therapies patients received were varied and non-standardized, including chemotherapy, radiation and immunotherapies. TRB sequencing was performed on KLL-tetramer-sorted cells from blood or tumor-infiltrating lymphocytes in some 15 samples, as well as on eleven to twelve matched whole-tumor samples. Most whole-tumor samples were obtained as 25-micron curls cut from formalin-fixed, paraffin-embedded tissue blocks. Across the study, one tumor sample was a frozen nodal tumor digest and one was a flash-frozen core biopsy of a metastasis. The investigation overall reported the following: A higher intratumoral fraction of KLL-specific T cells (roughly 1.9-18% versus roughly 0-0.15%) was associated with significantly improved MCC-specific survival. Only a single viral epitope was studied, so T cells against other Merkel cell polyomavirus epitopes were not captured. KLL-specific TRB repertoires were diverse and mostly private, with just one public clonotype, shared by two patients, among 397 unique sequences. A significant MCC-specific survival advantage (P = 0.0051) was associated with a greater number of unique KLL-specific clonotypes in tumors (roughly 5-110 vs 0-3). One limitation of the study is the small sample size (n ≈ twelve patients).

Robust positive staining for Merkel cell polyomavirus Large T antigen was observed by immunohistochemistry in the tumors of all patients. The study included 12 to 13 Merkel cell carcinoma patients who had robust KLL-tetramer+ populations, above 0.04% of CD8+ T cells, in blood and/or cultured TIL. Every patient was Caucasian, and patient ages had a median of around 63 years and ranged from about 45 to 80 years. Lymph node tumors were analyzed for patients with unknown primaries presenting with nodal disease, or where primary tissue was insufficient. Receptor amplification or capture employed the immunoSEQ multiplex PCR assay. Genomic DNA extraction, TRB sequencing and normalization were performed by Adaptive Biotechnologies (Seattle, WA). From the authors' description of their analysis: Clonality was computed as one minus Shannon entropy of productive TRB sequences normalized by log2 of unique productive sequences. To identify KLL-specific clonotypes in tumors, TCRbeta CDR3 amino acid sequences were matched against the sequences from the tetramer-sorted sample of each patient. TCRdb stores this immuneACCESS table with in-frame sequences only. Part of the clones is absent; in the studies checked, under half of the shortfall reflects unresolved V genes, and no reason is known for the rest. The V and J calls and clone size were taken over from that table, and D and trimming were inferred from the DNA. This sample is represented by over 20,000 clones; 87% of them were singletons. The ten biggest clones cover roughly 3% of the sample.

As encoded in the germline V gene (reference sequence), CDR1 is MNHNY while CDR2 is SVGAGI. The cysteine opens and the phenylalanine closes a CDR3 of 15 amino acids. Only the CDR3 portion is preserved as DNA: 45 bases, with reading frame beginning at the first base. V has 0 bases trimmed and J has 3 bases trimmed; junction bases matching no gene number 4. The receptor was isolated from a middle-aged man with Merkel cell carcinoma. Recombination connected TRBV6-6 to TRBJ1-2, with 7 central nucleotides matching TRBD1. The source material was lymph node tissue. The CDR3 amino acid sequence is: CASSYSPGGDYGYTF. The bases are TGTGCCAGCAGTTACTCTCCAGGGGGTGACTATGGCTACACCTTC.